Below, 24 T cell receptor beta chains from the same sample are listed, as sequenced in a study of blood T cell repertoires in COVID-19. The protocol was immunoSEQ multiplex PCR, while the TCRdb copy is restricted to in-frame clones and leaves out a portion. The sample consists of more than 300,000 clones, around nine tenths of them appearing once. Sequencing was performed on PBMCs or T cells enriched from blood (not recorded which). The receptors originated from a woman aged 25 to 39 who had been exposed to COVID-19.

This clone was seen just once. The CDR3 spells CASSTGGGYEQYF. CDR3 nucleotide sequence: TGCGCCAGCAGCACCGGGGGAGGCTACGAGCAGTACTTC. This chain links TRBV5-1 with TRBJ2-7; possibly TRBD2 for D (6 bases). This CDR3 contains 13 residues. The V end was cut by 4 bases, the J end by 3 bases, with 11 bases between. Per the germline V gene, CDR1 is SGHRS and CDR2 is YFSETQ.

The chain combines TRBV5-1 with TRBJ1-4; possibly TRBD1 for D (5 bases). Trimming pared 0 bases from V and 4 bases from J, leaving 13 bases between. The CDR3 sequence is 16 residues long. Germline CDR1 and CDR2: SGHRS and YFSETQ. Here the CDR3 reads CASSLGHGGNNEKLFF. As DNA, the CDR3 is TGCGCCAGCAGCTTGGGTCACGGGGGGAATAATGAAAAACTGTTTTTT.

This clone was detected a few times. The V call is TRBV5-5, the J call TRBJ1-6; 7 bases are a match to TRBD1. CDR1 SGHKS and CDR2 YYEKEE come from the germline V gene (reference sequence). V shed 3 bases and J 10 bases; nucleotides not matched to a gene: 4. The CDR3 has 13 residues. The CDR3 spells CASSYRGDSPLHF. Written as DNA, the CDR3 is TGTGCCAGCAGCTACAGGGGAGACTCACCCCTCCACTTT.

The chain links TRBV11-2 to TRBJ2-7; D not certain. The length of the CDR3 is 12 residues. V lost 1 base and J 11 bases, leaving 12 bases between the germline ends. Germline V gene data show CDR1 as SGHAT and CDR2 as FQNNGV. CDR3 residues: CASSLVQVKKYF. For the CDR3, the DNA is TGTGCCAGCAGCTTAGTGCAGGTGAAGAAGTACTTC.

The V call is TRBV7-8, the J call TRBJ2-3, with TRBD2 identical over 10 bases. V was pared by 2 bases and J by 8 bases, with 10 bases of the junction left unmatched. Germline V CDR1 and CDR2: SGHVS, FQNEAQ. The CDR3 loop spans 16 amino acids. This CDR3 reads CASSLTSGAPGGTQYF. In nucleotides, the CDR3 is TGTGCCAGCAGCTTAACTAGCGGGGCCCCTGGGGGTACGCAGTATTTT.

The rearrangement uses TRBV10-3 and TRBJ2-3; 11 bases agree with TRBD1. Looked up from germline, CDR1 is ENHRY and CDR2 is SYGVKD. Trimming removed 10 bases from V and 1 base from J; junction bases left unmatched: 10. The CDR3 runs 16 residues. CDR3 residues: CATQAGTGGRTDTQYF. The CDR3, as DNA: TGTGCCACCCAAGCCGGGACAGGGGGTCGCACAGATACGCAGTATTTT.

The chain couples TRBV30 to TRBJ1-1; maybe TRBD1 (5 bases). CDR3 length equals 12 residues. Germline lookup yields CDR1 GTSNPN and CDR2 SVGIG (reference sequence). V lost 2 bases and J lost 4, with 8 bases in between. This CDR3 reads CAWSPGGTEAFF. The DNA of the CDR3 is TGTGCCTGGAGTCCCGGGGGCACTGAAGCTTTCTTT.

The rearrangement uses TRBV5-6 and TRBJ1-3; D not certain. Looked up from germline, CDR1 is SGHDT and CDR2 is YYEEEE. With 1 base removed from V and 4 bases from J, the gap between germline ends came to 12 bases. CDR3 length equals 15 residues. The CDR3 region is CASSLLARSGNTIYF. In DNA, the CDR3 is TGTGCCAGCAGCTTGCTGGCTCGTTCCGGAAACACCATATATTTT.

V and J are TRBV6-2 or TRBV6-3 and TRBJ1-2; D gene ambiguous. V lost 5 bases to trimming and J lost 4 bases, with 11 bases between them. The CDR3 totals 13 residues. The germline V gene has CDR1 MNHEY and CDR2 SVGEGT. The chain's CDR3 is CASSPLGSYGYTF. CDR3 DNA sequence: TGTGCCAGCAGTCCCCTTGGGAGCTATGGCTACACCTTC.

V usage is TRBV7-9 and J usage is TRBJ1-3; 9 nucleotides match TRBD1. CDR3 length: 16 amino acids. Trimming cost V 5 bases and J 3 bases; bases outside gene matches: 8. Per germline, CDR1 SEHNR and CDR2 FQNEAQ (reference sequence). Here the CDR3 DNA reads TGTGCCAGCAGCCCACAGGGGGCAAGTTTTGGAAACACCATATATTTT. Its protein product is CASSPQGASFGNTIYF.

The CDR3: CASSPTGEPEAFF. DNA of the CDR3: TGTGCCAGCAGCCCGACAGGGGAGCCTGAAGCTTTCTTT. V and J are TRBV3-1 (or the pseudogene TRBV3-2) and TRBJ1-1; 8 positions agree with TRBD1. This CDR3 spans 13 amino acids. Germline loops: CDR1 LGHDT, CDR2 YNNKEL (reference sequence). Unmatched junction bases numbered 4, after V lost 4 bases and J lost 6 bases.

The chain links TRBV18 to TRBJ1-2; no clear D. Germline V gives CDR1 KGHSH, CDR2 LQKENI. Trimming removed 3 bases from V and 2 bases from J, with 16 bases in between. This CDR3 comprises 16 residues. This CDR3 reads CASSPSGGRPNYGYTF. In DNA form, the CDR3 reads TGTGCCAGCTCACCTTCGGGAGGAAGACCAAACTATGGCTACACCTTC.

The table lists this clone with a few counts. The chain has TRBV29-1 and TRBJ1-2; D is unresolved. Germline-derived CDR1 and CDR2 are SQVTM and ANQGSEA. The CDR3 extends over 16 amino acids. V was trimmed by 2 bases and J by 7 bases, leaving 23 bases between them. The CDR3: CSVEQAVSALLGGYTF. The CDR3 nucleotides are TGCAGCGTTGAACAGGCAGTTTCTGCCCTGTTAGGTGGCTACACCTTC.

In DNA form, the CDR3 reads TGTGCCAGCAGTCCACGGGACACCCCCCTGCGGCTTAACTATGGCTACACCTTC. As protein: CASSPRDTPLRLNYGYTF. V usage is TRBV25-1 and J usage is TRBJ1-2; possible D gene TRBD1, 6 bases. V shed 5 bases and J shed 1 base, with 23 bases lying between them. The V gene's germline CDR1 is MGHDK and CDR2 SYGVNS. The CDR3 is 18 amino acids.

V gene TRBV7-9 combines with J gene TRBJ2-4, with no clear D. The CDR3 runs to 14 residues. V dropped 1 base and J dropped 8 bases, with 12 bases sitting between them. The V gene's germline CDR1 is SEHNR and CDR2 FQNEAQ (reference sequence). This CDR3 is CASSLGVVADIQYF. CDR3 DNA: TGTGCCAGCAGCTTAGGGGTGGTTGCGGACATTCAGTACTTC.

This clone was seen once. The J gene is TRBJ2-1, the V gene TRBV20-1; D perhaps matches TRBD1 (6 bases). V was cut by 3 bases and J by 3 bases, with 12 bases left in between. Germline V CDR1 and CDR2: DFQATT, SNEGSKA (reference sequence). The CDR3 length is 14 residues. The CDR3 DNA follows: TGCAGTGCTAGTGGGGACACACTCTACAATGAGCAGTTCTTC. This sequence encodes CSASGDTLYNEQFF.

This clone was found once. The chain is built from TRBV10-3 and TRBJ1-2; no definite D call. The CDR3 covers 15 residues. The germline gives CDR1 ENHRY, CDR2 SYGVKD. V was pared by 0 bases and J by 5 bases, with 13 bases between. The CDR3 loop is CAISESPKASYGYTF. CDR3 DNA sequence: TGTGCCATCAGTGAGTCGCCGAAAGCCTCATATGGCTACACCTTC.

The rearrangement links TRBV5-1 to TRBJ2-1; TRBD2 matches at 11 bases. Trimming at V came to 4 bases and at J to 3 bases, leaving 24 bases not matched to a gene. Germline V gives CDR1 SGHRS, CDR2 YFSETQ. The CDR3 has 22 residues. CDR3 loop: CASSGPGRLAGRYLTYYNEQFF. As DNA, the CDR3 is TGCGCCAGCAGCGGCCCGGGACGACTAGCGGGGCGTTACCTTACTTACTACAATGAGCAGTTCTTC.

Here the CDR3 DNA reads TGTGCCACCAGCGACCGGCAGGGGGACTATGGCTACACCTTC. Its translation: CATSDRQGDYGYTF. The V gene is TRBV24-1, the J gene TRBJ1-2, with TRBD1 matching over 7 bases. The CDR3 extends over 14 amino acids. V lost 7 bases, J lost 3 bases, and 7 bases stayed unmatched. CDR1 and CDR2 (germline): KGHDR, SFDVKD.

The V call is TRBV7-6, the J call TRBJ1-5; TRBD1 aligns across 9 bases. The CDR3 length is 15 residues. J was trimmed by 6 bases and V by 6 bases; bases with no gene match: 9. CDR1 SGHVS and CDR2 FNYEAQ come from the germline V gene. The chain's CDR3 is CASSSGTGRGQPQHF. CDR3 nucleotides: TGTGCCAGCAGTTCCGGGACAGGGAGGGGTCAGCCCCAGCATTTT. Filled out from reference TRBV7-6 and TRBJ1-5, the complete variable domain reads GAGVSQSPRYKVTKRGQDVALRCDPISGHVSLYWYRQALGQGPEFLTYFNYEAQQDKSGLPNDRFSAERPEGSISTLTIQRTEQRDSAMYRCASSSGTGRGQPQHFGDGTRLSIL.

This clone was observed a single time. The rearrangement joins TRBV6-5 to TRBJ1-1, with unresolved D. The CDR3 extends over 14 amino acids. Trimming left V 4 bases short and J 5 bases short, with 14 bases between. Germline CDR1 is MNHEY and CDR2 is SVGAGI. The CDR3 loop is CASSLVPELTEAFF. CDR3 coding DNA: TGTGCCAGCAGTTTAGTCCCTGAGCTTACTGAAGCTTTCTTT.

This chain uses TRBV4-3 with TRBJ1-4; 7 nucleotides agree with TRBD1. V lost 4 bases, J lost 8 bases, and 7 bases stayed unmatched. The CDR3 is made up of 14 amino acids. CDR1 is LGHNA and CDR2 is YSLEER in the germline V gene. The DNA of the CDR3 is TGCGCCAGCAGCCCAGACAGGGTTAGGGAAAAACTGTTTTTT. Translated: CASSPDRVREKLFF.

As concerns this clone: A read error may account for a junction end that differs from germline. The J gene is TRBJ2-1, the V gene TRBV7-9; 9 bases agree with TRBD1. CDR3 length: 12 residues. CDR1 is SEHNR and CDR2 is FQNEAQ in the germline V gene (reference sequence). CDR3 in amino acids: CASSLEGTGPVF. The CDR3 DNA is TGTGCCAGCAGCTTAGAGGGGACAGGGCCAGTCTTC.

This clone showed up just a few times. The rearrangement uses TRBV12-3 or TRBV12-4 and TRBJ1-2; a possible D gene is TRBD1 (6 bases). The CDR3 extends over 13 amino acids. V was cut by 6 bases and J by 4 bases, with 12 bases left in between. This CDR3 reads CASSIQDSYGYTF. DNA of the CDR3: TGTGCCAGCAGCATTCAGGACAGCTATGGCTACACCTTC.